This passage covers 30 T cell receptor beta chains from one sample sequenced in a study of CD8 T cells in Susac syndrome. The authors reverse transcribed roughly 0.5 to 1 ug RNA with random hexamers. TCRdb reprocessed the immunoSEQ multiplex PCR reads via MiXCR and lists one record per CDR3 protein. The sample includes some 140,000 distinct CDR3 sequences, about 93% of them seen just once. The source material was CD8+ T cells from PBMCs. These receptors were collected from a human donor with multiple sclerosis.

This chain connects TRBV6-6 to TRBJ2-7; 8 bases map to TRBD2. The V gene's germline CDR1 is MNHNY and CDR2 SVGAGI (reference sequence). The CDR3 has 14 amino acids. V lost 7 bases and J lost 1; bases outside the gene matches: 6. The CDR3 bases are TGTGCCAGCAATAGCGGGGTTTCTTCCTACGAGCAGTACTTC. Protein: CASNSGVSSYEQYF.

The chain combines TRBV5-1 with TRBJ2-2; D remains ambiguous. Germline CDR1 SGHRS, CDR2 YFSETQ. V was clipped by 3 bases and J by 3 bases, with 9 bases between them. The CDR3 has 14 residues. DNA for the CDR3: TGCGCCAGCAGCTGGCCTATGGACACCGGGGAGCTGTTTTTT. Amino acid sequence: CASSWPMDTGELFF.

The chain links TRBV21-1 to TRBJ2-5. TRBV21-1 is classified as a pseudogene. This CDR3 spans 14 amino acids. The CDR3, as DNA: TGTGCCAGCAGCGACCGACAGGTCCAAGAGACCCAGTACTTC. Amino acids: CASSDRQVQETQYF.

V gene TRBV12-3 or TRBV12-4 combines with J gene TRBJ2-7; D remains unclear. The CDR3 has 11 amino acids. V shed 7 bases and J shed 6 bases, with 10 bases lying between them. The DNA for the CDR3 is TGTGCCAGCACCTTCGGACGCGAGCAGTACTTC. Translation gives CASTFGREQYF.

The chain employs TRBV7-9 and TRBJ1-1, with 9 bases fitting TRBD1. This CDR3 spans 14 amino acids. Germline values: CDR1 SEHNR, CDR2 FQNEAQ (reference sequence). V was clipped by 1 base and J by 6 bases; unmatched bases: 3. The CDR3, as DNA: TGTGCCAGCAGCTTAGACAGGGGGCTCCCTGAAGCTTTCTTT. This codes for CASSLDRGLPEAFF.

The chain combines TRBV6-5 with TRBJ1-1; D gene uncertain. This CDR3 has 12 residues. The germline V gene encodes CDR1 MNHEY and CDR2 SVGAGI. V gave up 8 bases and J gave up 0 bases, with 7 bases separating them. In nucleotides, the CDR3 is TGTGCCAGCGGACCGATGAACACTGAAGCTTTCTTT. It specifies CASGPMNTEAFF.

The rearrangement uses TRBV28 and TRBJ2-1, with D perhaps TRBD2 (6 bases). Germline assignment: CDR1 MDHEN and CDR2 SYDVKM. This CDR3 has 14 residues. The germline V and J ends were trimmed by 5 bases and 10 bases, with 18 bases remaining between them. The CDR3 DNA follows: TGTGCCAGCAGTGGGGGACTGGGGACGGGGGAGCAGTTCTTC. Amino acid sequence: CASSGGLGTGEQFF.

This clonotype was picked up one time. The CDR3 loop reads CASSSLGPDTQYF. CDR3 nucleotides: TGTGCCAGCAGCTCGTTAGGGCCAGATACGCAGTATTTT. The J gene is TRBJ2-3, the V gene TRBV7-9; D not resolved. The V end lost 4 bases, the J end lost 4 bases, and 9 bases lay between the germline ends. CDR3 length: 13 residues. CDR1 is SEHNR, CDR2 FQNEAQ, per germline (reference sequence).

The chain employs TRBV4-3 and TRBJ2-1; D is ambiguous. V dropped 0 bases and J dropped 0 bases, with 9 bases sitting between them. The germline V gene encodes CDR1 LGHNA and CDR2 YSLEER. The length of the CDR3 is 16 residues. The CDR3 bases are TGCGCCAGCAGCCAAGACACCGTGAGCTCCTACAATGAGCAGTTCTTC. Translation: CASSQDTVSSYNEQFF.

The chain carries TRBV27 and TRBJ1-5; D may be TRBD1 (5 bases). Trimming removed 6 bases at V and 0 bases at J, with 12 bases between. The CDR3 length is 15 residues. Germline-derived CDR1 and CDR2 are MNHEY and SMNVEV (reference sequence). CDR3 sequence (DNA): TGTGCCAGCAGCACGACAGAAGATAGCAATCAGCCCCAGCATTTT. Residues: CASSTTEDSNQPQHF.

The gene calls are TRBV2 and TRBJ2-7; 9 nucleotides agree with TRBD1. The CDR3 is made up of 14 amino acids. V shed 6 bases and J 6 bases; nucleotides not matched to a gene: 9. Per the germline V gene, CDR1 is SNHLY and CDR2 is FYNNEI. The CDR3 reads CASRWTGDLSEQYF. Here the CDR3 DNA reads TGTGCCAGCAGGTGGACAGGGGATCTATCCGAGCAGTACTTC.

The CDR3 DNA is TGCGCCAGCAGCCCCTCGGGACTTGCTAACTATGGCTACACCTTC. Protein sequence: CASSPSGLANYGYTF. V and J are TRBV4-3 and TRBJ1-2, with D perhaps matching TRBD1 (5 bases). The germline CDR1 and CDR2 sequences are LGHNA and YSLEER. V dropped 4 bases and J dropped 0 bases, with 12 bases sitting between them. The CDR3 loop spans 15 amino acids.

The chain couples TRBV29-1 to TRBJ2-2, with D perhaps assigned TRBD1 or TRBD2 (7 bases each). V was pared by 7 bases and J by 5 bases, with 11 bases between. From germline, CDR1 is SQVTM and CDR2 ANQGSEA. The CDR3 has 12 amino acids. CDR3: CSGQGGTGELFF. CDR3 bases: TGCAGCGGACAGGGAGGGACCGGGGAGCTGTTTTTT.

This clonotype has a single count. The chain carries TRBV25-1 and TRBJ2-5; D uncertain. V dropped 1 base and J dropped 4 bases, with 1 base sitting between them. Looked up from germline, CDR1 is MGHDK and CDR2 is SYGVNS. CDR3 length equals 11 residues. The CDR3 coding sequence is TGTGCCAGCAGTGAATCAGAGACCCAGTACTTC. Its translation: CASSESETQYF.

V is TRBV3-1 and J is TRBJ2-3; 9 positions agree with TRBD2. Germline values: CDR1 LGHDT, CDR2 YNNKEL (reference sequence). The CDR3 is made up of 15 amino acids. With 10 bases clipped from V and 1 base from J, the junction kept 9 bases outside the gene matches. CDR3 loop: CATSGGGRGTDTQYF. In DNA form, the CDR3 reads TGTGCCACCTCCGGGGGCGGGAGGGGCACAGATACGCAGTATTTT.

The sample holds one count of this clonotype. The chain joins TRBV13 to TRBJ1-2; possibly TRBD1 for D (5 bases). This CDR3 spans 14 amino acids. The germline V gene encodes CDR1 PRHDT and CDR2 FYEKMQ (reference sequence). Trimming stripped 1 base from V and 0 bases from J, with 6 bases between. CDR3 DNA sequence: TGTGCCAGCAGCTTAGTCAGGGCTAACTATGGCTACACCTTC. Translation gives CASSLVRANYGYTF.

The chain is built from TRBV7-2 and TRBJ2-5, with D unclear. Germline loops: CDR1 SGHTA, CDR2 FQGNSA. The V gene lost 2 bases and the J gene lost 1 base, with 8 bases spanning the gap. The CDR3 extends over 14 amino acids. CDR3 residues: CASSLNDLQETQYF. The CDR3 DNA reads TGTGCCAGCAGCTTAAATGACCTCCAAGAGACCCAGTACTTC.

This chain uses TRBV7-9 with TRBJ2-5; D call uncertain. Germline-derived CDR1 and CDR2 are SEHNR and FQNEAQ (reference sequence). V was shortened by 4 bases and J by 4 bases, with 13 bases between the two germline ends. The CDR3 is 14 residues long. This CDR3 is CASSSPGLLETQYF. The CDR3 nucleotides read TGTGCCAGCAGCTCCCCGGGCCTACTAGAGACCCAGTACTTC. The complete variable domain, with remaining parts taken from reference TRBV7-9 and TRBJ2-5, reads DTGVSQNPRHKITKRGQNVTFRCDPISEHNRLYWYRQTLGQGPEFLTYFQNEAQLEKSRLLSDRFSAERPKGSFSTLEIQRTEQGDSAMYLCASSSPGLLETQYFGPGTRLLVL.

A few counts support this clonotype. CDR3 amino acids: CASSGTGGGYTF. CDR3 coding DNA: TGTGCCAGTTCCGGGACAGGGGGTGGCTACACCTTC. This chain joins TRBV6-5 and TRBJ1-2; 11 bases match TRBD1. The CDR3 sequence is 12 residues long. With V trimmed by 9 bases and J by 7 bases, 4 bases remained unmatched. CDR1 and CDR2 from the germline V gene are MNHEY and SVGAGI.

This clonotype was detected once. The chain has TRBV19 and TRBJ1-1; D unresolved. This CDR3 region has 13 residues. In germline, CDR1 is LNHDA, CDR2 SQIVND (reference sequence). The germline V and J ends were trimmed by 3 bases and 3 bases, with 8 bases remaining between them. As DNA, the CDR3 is TGTGCCAGTAGTATGTGGGTCGACACTGAAGCTTTCTTT. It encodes CASSMWVDTEAFF.

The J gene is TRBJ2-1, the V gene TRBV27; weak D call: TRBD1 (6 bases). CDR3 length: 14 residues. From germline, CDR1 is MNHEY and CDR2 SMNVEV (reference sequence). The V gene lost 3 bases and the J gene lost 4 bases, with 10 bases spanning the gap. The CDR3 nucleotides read TGTGCCAGCAGTTTTACAGGGTTGTACAATGAGCAGTTCTTC. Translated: CASSFTGLYNEQFF.

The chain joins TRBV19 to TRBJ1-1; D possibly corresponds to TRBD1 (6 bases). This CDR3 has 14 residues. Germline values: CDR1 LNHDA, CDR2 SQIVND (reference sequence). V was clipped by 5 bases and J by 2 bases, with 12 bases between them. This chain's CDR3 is CASSVGQLNTEAFF. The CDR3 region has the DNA TGTGCCAGTAGTGTCGGACAGCTCAACACTGAAGCTTTCTTT. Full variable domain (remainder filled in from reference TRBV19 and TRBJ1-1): DGGITQSPKYLFRKEGQNVTLSCEQNLNHDAMYWYRQDPGQGLRLIYYSQIVNDFQKGDIAEGYSVSREKKESFPLTVTSAQKNPTAFYLCASSVGQLNTEAFFGQGTRLTVV.

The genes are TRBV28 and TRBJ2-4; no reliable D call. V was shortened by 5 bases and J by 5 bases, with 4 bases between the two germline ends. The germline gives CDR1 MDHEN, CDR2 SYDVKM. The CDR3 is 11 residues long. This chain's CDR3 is CASSVENIQYF. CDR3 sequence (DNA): TGTGCCAGCAGTGTAGAAAACATTCAGTACTTC. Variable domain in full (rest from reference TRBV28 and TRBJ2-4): DVKVTQSSRYLVKRTGEKVFLECVQDMDHENMFWYRQDPGLGLRLIYFSYDVKMKEKGDIPEGYSVSREKKERFSLILESASTNQTSMYLCASSVENIQYFGAGTRLSVL.

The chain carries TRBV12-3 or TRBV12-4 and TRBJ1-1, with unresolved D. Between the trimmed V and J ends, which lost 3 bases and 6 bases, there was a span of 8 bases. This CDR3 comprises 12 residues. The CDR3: CASSFLPSEAFF. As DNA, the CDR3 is TGTGCCAGCAGTTTTTTACCGTCTGAAGCTTTCTTT.

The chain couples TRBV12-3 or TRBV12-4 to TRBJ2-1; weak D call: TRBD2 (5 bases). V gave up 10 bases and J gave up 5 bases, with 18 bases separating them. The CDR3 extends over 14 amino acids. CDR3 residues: CATYNEGPHNEQFF. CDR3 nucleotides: TGTGCCACATACAACGAGGGTCCCCACAATGAGCAGTTCTTC.

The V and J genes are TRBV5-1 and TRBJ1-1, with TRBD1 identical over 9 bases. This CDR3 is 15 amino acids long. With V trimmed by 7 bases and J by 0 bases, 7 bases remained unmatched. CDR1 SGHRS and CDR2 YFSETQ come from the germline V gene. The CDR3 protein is CASSTGGEVNTEAFF. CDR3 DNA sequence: TGCGCCAGCTCCACAGGGGGCGAGGTGAACACTGAAGCTTTCTTT.

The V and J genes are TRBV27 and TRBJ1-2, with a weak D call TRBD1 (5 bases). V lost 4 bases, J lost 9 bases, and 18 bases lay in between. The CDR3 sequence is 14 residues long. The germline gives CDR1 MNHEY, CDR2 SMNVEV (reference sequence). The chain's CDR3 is CASSSPGGGGSYTF. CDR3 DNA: TGTGCCAGCAGTTCCCCGGGGGGGGGAGGCAGCTACACCTTC.

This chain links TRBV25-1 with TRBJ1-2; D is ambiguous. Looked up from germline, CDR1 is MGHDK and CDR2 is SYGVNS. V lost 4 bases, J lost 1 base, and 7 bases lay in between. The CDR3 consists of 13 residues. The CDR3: CASSAGVNYGYTF. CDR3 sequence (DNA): TGTGCCAGCAGTGCTGGGGTTAACTATGGCTACACCTTC.

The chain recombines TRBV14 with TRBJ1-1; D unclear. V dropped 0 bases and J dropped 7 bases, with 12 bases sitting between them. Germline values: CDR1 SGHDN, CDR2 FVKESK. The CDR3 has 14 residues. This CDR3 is CASSQDAMALEAFF. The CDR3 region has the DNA TGTGCCAGCAGCCAAGATGCAATGGCCCTTGAAGCTTTCTTT.

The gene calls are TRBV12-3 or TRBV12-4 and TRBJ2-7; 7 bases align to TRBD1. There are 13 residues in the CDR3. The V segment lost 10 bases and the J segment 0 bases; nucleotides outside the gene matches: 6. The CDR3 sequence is CATNRQGSYEQYF. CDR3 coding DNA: TGTGCCACCAATCGACAGGGCTCCTACGAGCAGTACTTC.